This passage covers 11 T cell receptor beta chains from one sample sequenced in a study of shared clonotypes between healthy human individuals. Using immunoSEQ multiplex PCR, the repertoire was profiled, and TCRdb retains in-frame clones only, with some absent. The sample yields over a million clones, roughly 74% seen once. Sequencing input: memory CD4+ T cells from PBMCs. The sample's subset: CD45RA-negative fraction. The receptors come from a man between 18 and 35 years old in good health. Some clones in this sample may be carry-over from other donors' samples.

The CDR3 DNA reads TGTGCCAGCAGTCGTCCCGGGACAGCCCCACTAGACAATCAGCCCCAGCATTTT. Residues: CASSRPGTAPLDNQPQHF. This sequence joins TRBV25-1 and TRBJ1-5; 7 nucleotides agree with TRBD1. The CDR3 runs 18 residues. Germline CDR1 reads MGHDK; CDR2 reads SYGVNS. V gave up 5 bases and J gave up 3 bases; unmatched junction bases: 16.

This sequence joins TRBV28 and TRBJ2-1; the D is unclear. The V gene lost 5 bases and the J gene lost 10 bases, with 15 bases spanning the gap. Germline V gene lookup returns CDR1 MDHEN and CDR2 SYDVKM. The CDR3 covers 13 residues. The CDR3 DNA is TGTGCCAGCAGTCTCACCCGTTGGAGAGAGCAGTTCTTC. Translation: CASSLTRWREQFF.

The count of this clone is one. The chain uses TRBV5-4 and TRBJ1-2; D possibly corresponds to TRBD1 (6 bases). The V gene lost 2 bases and the J gene lost 3 bases, with 11 bases spanning the gap. Germline CDR1 reads SGHNT; CDR2 reads YYREEE (reference sequence). CDR3 length: 14 residues. CDR3 sequence reads: CASSFRGMHYGYTF. For the CDR3, the DNA is TGTGCCAGCAGCTTTAGGGGGATGCACTATGGCTACACCTTC. The variable domain in full, with the rest retrieved from reference TRBV5-4 and TRBJ1-2, is ETGVTQSPTHLIKTRGQQVTLRCSSQSGHNTVSWYQQALGQGPQFIFQYYREEENGRGNFPPRFSGLQFPNYSSELNVNALELDDSALYLCASSFRGMHYGYTFGSGTRLTVV.

The chain is built from TRBV5-6 and TRBJ2-7; the D gene could be TRBD1 or TRBD2 (5 bases each). The CDR3 loop spans 14 amino acids. Deletions cut 5 bases from V and 0 bases from J, with 12 bases between. CDR1 and CDR2 from the germline V gene are SGHDT and YYEEEE. The CDR3, as DNA: TGTGCCAGCAGTCACGGGGCAGCCTCCTACGAGCAGTACTTC. Amino acids: CASSHGAASYEQYF.

This clone was counted between two and nine times. Other DNA variants within this sample encode the same CDR3. This sequence joins TRBV5-4 and TRBJ2-7, with no clear D. V lost 4 bases to trimming and J lost 2 bases, with 16 bases between them. CDR1 is SGHNT, CDR2 YYREEE, per germline (reference sequence). There are 15 residues in the CDR3. DNA of the CDR3: TGTGCCAGCAGCCCTGCAGGTACGAGAGCCTACGAGCAGTACTTC. Its protein product is CASSPAGTRAYEQYF. The whole variable domain, filled in from reference TRBV5-4 and TRBJ2-7, reads ETGVTQSPTHLIKTRGQQVTLRCSSQSGHNTVSWYQQALGQGPQFIFQYYREEENGRGNFPPRFSGLQFPNYSSELNVNALELDDSALYLCASSPAGTRAYEQYFGPGTRLTVT.

The CDR3 protein is CASSESPYNEQFF. In nucleotides, the CDR3 is TGCGCCAGCAGTGAAAGTCCCTACAATGAGCAGTTCTTC. The rearrangement uses TRBV10-1 and TRBJ2-1; D unresolved. The germline CDR1 and CDR2 sequences are WNHNN and SYGVQD (reference sequence). There are 13 residues in the CDR3. V lost 3 bases, J lost 2 bases, and 5 bases lay in between.

The J gene is TRBJ1-5, the V gene TRBV6-1, with D tentatively TRBD1 (6 bases). Germline-derived CDR1 and CDR2 are MNHNS and SASEGT. With 6 bases removed from V and 1 base from J, the gap between germline ends came to 13 bases. The CDR3 runs to 15 residues. The CDR3 DNA follows: TGTGCCAGCAGGGGGGGCGGTTCGAGCAATCAGCCCCAGCATTTT. Protein product: CASRGGGSSNQPQHF.

The chain combines TRBV9 with TRBJ2-5, with D perhaps TRBD1 (5 bases). The CDR3 totals 15 residues. The germline V gene encodes CDR1 SGDLS and CDR2 YYNGEE. V lost 0 bases and J lost 0, with 9 bases in between. The CDR3 sequence: CASSVGMTDQETQYF. CDR3 in DNA: TGTGCCAGCAGCGTAGGGATGACAGACCAAGAGACCCAGTACTTC.

This clone was observed a few times. A read error is the likely source, as a far larger clone sits one nucleotide away. V usage is TRBV6-1 and J usage is TRBJ2-2; D is uncertain. This CDR3 contains 14 residues. The ends were cut back, 7 bases at V and 6 bases at J, with 15 bases in the middle. Germline CDR1 is MNHNS and CDR2 is SASEGT. CDR3 nucleotides: TGTGCCAGCAAGTACGGGTGGTGGGCCGGGGAGCTGTTTTTT. Its translation: CASKYGWWAGELFF.

The J gene is TRBJ1-2, the V gene TRBV18; D remains unclear. Trimming left V 4 bases short and J 2 bases short, with 8 bases between. CDR3 length: 13 residues. Looked up from germline, CDR1 is KGHSH and CDR2 is LQKENI. The CDR3 nucleotides read TGTGCCAGCTCACAGGACGGAAACTATGGCTACACCTTC. This codes for CASSQDGNYGYTF.

V gene TRBV7-2 combines with J gene TRBJ2-3; D is unclear. Trimming removed 5 bases at V and 6 bases at J, with 12 bases between. From germline, CDR1 is SGHTA and CDR2 FQGNSA. This CDR3 region has 13 residues. The CDR3 region is CASSPLFGDTQYF. The CDR3 bases are TGTGCCAGCAGCCCCCTGTTCGGGGATACGCAGTATTTT.